This note documents a single TCR beta chain sequence. V was pared by 1 base and J by 0 bases, with 3 bases of the junction left unmatched. In germline, CDR1 is MGHRA, CDR2 YSYEKL. This CDR3 is 16 amino acids long. These data come from a study of cytomegalovirus exposure and HLA in healthy donors. The PCR used 60 Vbeta and 13 Jbeta primers. The table came from immunoSEQ multiplex PCR; TCRdb's copy has only in-frame clones and leaves some out. The sample holds 90,000 to 130,000 clones, 60% to 85% seen once. The receptor comes from a woman in her 30s in good health and CMV-seronegative. The chain is built from TRBV4-1 and TRBJ2-7, with 10 positions matching TRBD2. The source material was PBMCs. CDR3 loop: CASSQVGLADSYEQYF. The CDR3 DNA sequence: TGCGCCAGCAGCCAAGTAGGACTAGCGGACTCCTACGAGCAGTACTTC.